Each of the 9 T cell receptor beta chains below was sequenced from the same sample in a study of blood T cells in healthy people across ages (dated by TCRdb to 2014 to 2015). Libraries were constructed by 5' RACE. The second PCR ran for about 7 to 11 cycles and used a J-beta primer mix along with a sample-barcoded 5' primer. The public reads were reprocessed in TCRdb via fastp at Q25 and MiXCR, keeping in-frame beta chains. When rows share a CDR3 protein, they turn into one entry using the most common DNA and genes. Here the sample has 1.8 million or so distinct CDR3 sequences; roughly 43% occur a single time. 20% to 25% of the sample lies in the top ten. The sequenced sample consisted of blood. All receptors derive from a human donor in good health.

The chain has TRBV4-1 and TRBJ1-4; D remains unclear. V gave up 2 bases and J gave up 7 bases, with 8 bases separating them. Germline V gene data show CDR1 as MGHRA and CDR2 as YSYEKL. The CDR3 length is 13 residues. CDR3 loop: CASSQSVVEKLFF. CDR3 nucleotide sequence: TGCGCCAGCAGCCAAAGCGTCGTTGAAAAACTGTTTTTT.

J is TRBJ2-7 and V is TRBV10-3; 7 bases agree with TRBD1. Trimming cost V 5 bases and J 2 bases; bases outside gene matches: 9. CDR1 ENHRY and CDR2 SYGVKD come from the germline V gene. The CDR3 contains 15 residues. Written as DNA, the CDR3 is TGTGCCATCAGTTCGATACAGGGGACGCCCTACGAGCAGTACTTC. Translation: CAISSIQGTPYEQYF.

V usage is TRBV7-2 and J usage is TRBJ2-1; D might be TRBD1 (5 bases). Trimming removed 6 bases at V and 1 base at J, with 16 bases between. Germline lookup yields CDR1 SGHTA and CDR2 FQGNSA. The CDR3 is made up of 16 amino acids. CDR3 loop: CASSPEVGASYNEQFF. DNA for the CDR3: TGTGCCAGCAGTCCAGAGGTTGGGGCTTCCTACAATGAGCAGTTCTTC. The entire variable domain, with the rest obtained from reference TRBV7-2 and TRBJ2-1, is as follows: GAGVSQSPSNKVTEKGKDVELRCDPISGHTALYWYRQSLGQGLEFLIYFQGNSAPDKSGLPSDRFSAERTGGSVSTLTIQRTQQEDSAVYLCASSPEVGASYNEQFFGPGTRLTVL.

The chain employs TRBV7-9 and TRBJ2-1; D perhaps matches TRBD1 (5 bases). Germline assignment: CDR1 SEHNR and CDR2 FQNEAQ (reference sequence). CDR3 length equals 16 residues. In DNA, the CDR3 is TGTACCATCCCACGGTACGCGGACACAACCTACAATGAGCAGTTCTTC. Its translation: CTIPRYADTTYNEQFF. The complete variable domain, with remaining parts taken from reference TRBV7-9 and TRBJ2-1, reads DTGVSQNPRHKITKRGQNVTFRCDPISEHNRLYWYRQTLGQGPEFLTYFQNEAQLEKSRLLSDRFSAERPKGSFSTLEIQRTEQGDSAMYLCTIPRYADTTYNEQFFGPGTRLTVL.

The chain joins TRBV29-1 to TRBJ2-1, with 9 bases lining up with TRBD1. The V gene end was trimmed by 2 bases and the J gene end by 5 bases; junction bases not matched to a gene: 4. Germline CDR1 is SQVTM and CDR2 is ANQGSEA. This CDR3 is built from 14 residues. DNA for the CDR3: TGCAGCGTTGAAAGGGACAGGGTGGACAATGAGCAGTTCTTC. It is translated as CSVERDRVDNEQFF.

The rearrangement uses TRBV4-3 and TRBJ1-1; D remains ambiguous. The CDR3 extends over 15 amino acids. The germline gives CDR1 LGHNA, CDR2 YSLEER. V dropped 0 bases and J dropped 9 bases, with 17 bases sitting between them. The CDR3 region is CASSQDLESNSQAFF. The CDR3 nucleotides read TGCGCCAGCAGCCAAGATCTTGAGTCCAATTCGCAAGCTTTCTTT.

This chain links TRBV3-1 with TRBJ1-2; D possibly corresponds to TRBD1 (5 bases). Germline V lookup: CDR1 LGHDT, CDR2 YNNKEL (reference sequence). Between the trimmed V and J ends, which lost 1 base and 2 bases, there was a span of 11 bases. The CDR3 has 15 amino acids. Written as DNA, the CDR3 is TGTGCCAGCAGCCAAGCGGGGGTCCTAAACTATGGCTACACCTTC. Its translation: CASSQAGVLNYGYTF.

The CDR3 protein is CASSRPGTVYGYTF. Written as DNA, the CDR3 is TGTGCCAGCAGCCGCCCGGGGACGGTCTATGGCTACACCTTC. V gene TRBV7-2 combines with J gene TRBJ1-2; tentatively, D is TRBD1 (5 bases). Germline CDR1 and CDR2: SGHTA and FQGNSA. This CDR3 is built from 14 residues. Deletions cut 5 bases from V and 4 bases from J, with 14 bases between.

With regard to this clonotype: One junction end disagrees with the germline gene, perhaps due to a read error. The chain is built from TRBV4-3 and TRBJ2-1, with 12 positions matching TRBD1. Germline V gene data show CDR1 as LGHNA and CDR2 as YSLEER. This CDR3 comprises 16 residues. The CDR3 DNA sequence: TGCGCCAGCAGTCAAGTCGGGACAGGGGGCTTTAGGGAGCAGTTCTTC. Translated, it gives CASSQVGTGGFREQFF.